Listed below are T cell receptor beta chains from one sample, sequenced in a study of shared clonotypes between healthy human individuals. TCRdb's copy holds only in-frame clones and misses some; the assay was immunoSEQ multiplex PCR. The data contain 900,000 to 1,200,000 clones, 75% to 80% of them singletons. Sample: memory CD4+ T cells from PBMCs. The receptors shown here come from a man between 18 and 35 years old in good health. Some clones in this sample may be carry-over from other donors' samples. Both conserved end residues are part of each CDR3. The order of the fields is J gene, V gene, D gene, clone size, CDR3 DNA, CDR3 protein. D genes are given only for firm matches. For some rows the clone size is stated as once, few or many, or as a class when expanded; others skip it.

>TRBJ2-1|TRBV7-2|TRBD2|many
TGTGCCAGCAGCTTTAGAACGGGAGGGCGTGAGCAGTTCTTC
CASSFRTGGREQFF
>TRBJ1-1|TRBV6-1|-|many
TGTGCCAGCAATTTGAACTGGCTCGAAGCTTTCTTT
CASNLNWLEAFF
>TRBJ1-2|TRBV28|-|-
TGTGCCAGCAGTGCGGCGGGACAATACTATGGCTACACCTTC
CASSAAGQYYGYTF
>TRBJ2-3|TRBV28|-|-
TGTGCCAGCAGTCTGGGCGCGGATACGCAGTATTTT
CASSLGADTQYF
>TRBJ2-2|TRBV9|-|-
TGTGCCAGCAGCCCGAGGGCCTCGAACACCGGGGAGCTGTTTTTT
CASSPRASNTGELFF
>TRBJ2-7|TRBV7-2|TRBD2|-
TGTGCCAGCAGCTTAGGGCTAGCGGGAGGATACGAGCAGTACTTC
CASSLGLAGGYEQYF
>TRBJ2-7|TRBV9|-|-
TGTGCCAGCAGCGCATCCGGGACCAATTACTACGAGCAGTACTTC
CASSASGTNYYEQYF
>TRBJ1-2|TRBV28|-|-
TGTGCCAGCAGCGAACCAGGGGTGATTTATGGCTACACCTTC
CASSEPGVIYGYTF
>TRBJ1-1|TRBV7-9|-|-
TGTGCCAGCAGCTTAAGGTCGGGGGGCGGCACTGAAGCTTTCTTT
CASSLRSGGGTEAFF
>TRBJ2-2|TRBV4-2|TRBD2|-
TGTGCCAGCAGCCAAGGAAGCGGGACTGTAAACACCGGGGAGCTGTTTTTT
CASSQGSGTVNTGELFF
>TRBJ2-3|TRBV9|-|once
TGTGCCAGCAGCGTAAAGGGCTGGCCAGATACGCAGTATTTT
CASSVKGWPDTQYF
>TRBJ2-7|TRBV28|TRBD1|-
TGTGCCAGCAGTTTAGGCATGGGACAGGGGGGATCCTACGAGCAGTACTTC
CASSLGMGQGGSYEQYF
>TRBJ2-1|TRBV28|TRBD2|-
TGTGCCAGCATTCGGAGGGCGGGGGCCTACAATGAGCAGTTCTTC
CASIRRAGAYNEQFF
>TRBJ1-5|TRBV18|-|few
TGTGCCAGCTCACCCCTGGGTTATAGCAATCAGCCCCAGCATTTT
CASSPLGYSNQPQHF
>TRBJ2-7|TRBV7-3|TRBD1|-
TGTGCCAGCAGCTTAAGGGGGGACAGGCTCCACGAGCAGTACTTC
CASSLRGDRLHEQYF
>TRBJ2-1|TRBV5-4|TRBD2|-
TGTGCCAGCAGCTTGGGAGGGACTAGCGGAAGAAATGAGCAGTTCTTC
CASSLGGTSGRNEQFF
>TRBJ1-5|TRBV7-9|-|-
TGTGCCAGCAGCTTTGGGGTGGAAAGCAATCAGCCCCAGCATTTT
CASSFGVESNQPQHF
>TRBJ2-5|TRBV7-9|TRBD2|-
TGTGCCAGCAGCGAAGCGGGACTTCAAGAGACCCAGTACTTC
CASSEAGLQETQYF
>TRBJ1-4|TRBV4-3|-|-
TGCGCCAGCAGTCACACTATTAAAGGTGAAAAACTGTTTTTT
CASSHTIKGEKLFF
>TRBJ2-3|TRBV19|TRBD2|-
TGTGCCAGTAGTAAATCCCCTAAAGCGGGAGGGCCAGATACGCAGTATTTT
CASSKSPKAGGPDTQYF
>TRBJ2-1|TRBV10-3|TRBD2|-
TGTGCCATCAGTGAGTCTCCCAGCGGGAGGCATGAGCAGTTCTTC
CAISESPSGRHEQFF
>TRBJ2-1|TRBV7-9|TRBD2|-
TGTGCCAGCAGCTCCTTTTCCGGTAGCGGGATAGGTGATGAGCAGTTCTTC
CASSSFSGSGIGDEQFF
>TRBJ2-7|TRBV5-4|TRBD1|-
TGTGCCAGCAGCTTAGGGGGACAGGGAACCTACGAGCAGTACTTC
CASSLGGQGTYEQYF
>TRBJ1-1|TRBV28|-|-
TGTGCCAGCAGTTACCGGGTAAACACTGAAGCTTTCTTT
CASSYRVNTEAFF
>TRBJ2-3|TRBV5-1|TRBD2|-
TGCGCCAGCAGCTTGGGTCTACTAGCGGCCACAGATACGCAGTATTTT
CASSLGLLAATDTQYF
>TRBJ2-1|TRBV9|-|-
TGTGCCAGCAGCGCCGAGGGGGTCCGCTCCAATGAGCAGTTCTTC
CASSAEGVRSNEQFF
>TRBJ2-2|TRBV30|-|-
TGTGCCTGGAGTGAACAGATTACCGGGGAGCTGTTTTTT
CAWSEQITGELFF
>TRBJ2-4|TRBV7-8|TRBD1|-
TGTGCCAGCAGCTCCAATTCCAGACAGGGAAACATTCAGTACTTC
CASSSNSRQGNIQYF
>TRBJ1-2|TRBV21-1|-|-
TGTGCCAGCGCCGTAGGGAAGAGGTCCTATGGCTACACCTTC
CASAVGKRSYGYTF
>TRBJ1-5|TRBV30|-|few
TGTGCCTGGAGTAAATCAAGGGACGGGGTCAGCAATCAGCCCCAGCATTTT
CAWSKSRDGVSNQPQHF
>TRBJ2-3|TRBV28|TRBD2|-
TGTGCCAGCAGTTTACACGGGAGGACAGATACGCAGTATTTT
CASSLHGRTDTQYF
>TRBJ1-4|TRBV7-2|-|-
TGTGCCAGCAGCGTTGACAGGTGGGAAGAAAAACTGTTTTTT
CASSVDRWEEKLFF
>TRBJ2-5|TRBV5-1|TRBD2|-
TGCGCCAGCACCCCGGGGGGGCTAGCTACCCAAGAGACCCAGTACTTC
CASTPGGLATQETQYF
>TRBJ1-1|TRBV30|-|-
TGTGCCTGGAGCCGCAGAACGAACACTGAAGCTTTCTTT
CAWSRRTNTEAFF
>TRBJ2-7|TRBV2|TRBD1|-
TGTGCCAGCAGAGACAGGGGTTACGAGCAGTACTTC
CASRDRGYEQYF
>TRBJ2-3|TRBV2|-|-
TGTGCCAGCAACATAGGGCTCGATACGCAGTATTTT
CASNIGLDTQYF
>TRBJ1-1|TRBV7-9|TRBD1|-
TGTGCCAGCAGGCGACGACCGGGACAGATGAACACTGAAGCTTTCTTT
CASRRRPGQMNTEAFF
>TRBJ2-7|TRBV27|TRBD2|-
TGTGCCAGCAGGGGACTAGCTAACTTCTACGAGCAGTACTTC
CASRGLANFYEQYF
>TRBJ1-1|TRBV18|-|few
TGTGCCAGCTCGCCCCCGGGGGCCAACACTGAAGCTTTCTTT
CASSPPGANTEAFF
>TRBJ1-4|TRBV6-6|-|-
TGTGCCAGCAGTTCCCAGTTAGAAAAACTGTTTTTT
CASSSQLEKLFF
>TRBJ2-7|TRBV28|-|-
TGTGCCAGCAGTTTGCCCGGGAGTAAGTTATACGAGCAGTACTTC
CASSLPGSKLYEQYF
>TRBJ1-1|TRBV27|TRBD1|few
TGTGCCAGCAGCGCCCAGGGGGGGTACACTGAAGCTTTCTTT
CASSAQGGYTEAFF
>TRBJ2-3|TRBV27|TRBD2|-
TGTGCCAGCAGTTTCGGGATAGCGGGGGATACGCAGTATTTT
CASSFGIAGDTQYF